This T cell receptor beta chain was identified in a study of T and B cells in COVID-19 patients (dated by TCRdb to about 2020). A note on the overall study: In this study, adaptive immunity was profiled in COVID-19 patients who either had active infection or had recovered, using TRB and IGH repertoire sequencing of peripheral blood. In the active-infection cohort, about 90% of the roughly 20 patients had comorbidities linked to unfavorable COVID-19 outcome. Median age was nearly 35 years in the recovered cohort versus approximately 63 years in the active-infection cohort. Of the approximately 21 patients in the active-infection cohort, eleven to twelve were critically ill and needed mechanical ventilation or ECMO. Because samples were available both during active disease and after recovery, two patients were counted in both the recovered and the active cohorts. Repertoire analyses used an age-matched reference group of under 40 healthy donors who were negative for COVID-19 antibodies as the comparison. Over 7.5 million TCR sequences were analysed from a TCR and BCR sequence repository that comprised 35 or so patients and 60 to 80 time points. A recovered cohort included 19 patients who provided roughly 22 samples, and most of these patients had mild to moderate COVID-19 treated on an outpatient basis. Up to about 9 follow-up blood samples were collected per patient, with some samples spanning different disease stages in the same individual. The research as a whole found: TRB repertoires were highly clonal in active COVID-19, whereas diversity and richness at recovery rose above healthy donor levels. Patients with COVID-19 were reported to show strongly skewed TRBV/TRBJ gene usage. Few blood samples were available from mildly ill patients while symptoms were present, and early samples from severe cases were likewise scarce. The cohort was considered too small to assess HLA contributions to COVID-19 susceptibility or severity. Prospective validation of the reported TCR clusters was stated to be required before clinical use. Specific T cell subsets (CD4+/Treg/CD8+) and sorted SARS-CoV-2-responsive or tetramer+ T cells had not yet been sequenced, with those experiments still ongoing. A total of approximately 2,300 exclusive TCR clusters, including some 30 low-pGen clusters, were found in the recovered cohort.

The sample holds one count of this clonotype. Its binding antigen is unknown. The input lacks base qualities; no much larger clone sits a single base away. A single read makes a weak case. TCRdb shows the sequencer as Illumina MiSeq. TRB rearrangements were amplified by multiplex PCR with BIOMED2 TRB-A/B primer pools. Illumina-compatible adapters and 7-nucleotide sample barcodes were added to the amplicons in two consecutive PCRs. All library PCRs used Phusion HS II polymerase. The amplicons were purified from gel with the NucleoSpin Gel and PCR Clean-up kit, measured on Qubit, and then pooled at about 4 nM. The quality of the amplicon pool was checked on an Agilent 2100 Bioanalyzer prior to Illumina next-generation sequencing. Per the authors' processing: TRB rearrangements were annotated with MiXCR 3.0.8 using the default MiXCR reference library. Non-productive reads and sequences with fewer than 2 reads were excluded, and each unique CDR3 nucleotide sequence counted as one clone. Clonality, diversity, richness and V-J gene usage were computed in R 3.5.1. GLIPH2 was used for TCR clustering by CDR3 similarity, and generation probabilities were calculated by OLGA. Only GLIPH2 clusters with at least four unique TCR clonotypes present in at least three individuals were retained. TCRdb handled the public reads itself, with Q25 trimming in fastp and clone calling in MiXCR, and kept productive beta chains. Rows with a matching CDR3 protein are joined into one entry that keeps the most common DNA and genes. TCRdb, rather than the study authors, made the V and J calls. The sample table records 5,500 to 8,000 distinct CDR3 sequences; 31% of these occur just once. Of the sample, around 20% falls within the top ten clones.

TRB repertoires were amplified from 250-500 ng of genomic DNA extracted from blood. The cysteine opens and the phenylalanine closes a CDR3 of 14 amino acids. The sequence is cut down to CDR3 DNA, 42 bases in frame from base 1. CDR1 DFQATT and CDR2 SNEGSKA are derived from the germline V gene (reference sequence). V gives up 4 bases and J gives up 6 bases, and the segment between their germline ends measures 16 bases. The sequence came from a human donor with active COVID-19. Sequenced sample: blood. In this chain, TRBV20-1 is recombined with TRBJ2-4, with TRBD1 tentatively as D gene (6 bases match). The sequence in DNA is TGCAGTGCTACCCCCCAGGGGACCTTAAACATTCAGTACTTC. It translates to CSATPQGTLNIQYF.